One and the same sample provided the 18 T cell receptor beta chains below, sequenced in a study of cytomegalovirus exposure and HLA in healthy donors. The PCR employed 60 Vbeta primers together with 13 Jbeta primers. Method: immunoSEQ multiplex PCR; TCRdb's copy keeps in-frame clones and lacks some. The table has around 40,000 clones, roughly 87% seen once. The sequencing sample was made of PBMCs. All receptors come from a woman aged 40 to 50 in good health and CMV-seropositive.

The chain links TRBV7-8 to TRBJ2-7, with 10 positions matching TRBD1. Germline values: CDR1 SGHVS, CDR2 FQNEAQ. The CDR3 totals 16 residues. The V gene end was trimmed by 6 bases and the J gene end by 3 bases; junction bases not matched to a gene: 11. For the CDR3, the DNA is TGTGCCAGCAGTTTTCCCGGGACAGGGGACTTCTACGAGCAGTACTTC. Encoded protein: CASSFPGTGDFYEQYF.

This chain joins TRBV14 and TRBJ2-7, with 8 bases identical to TRBD1. Germline V gene sequence: CDR1 SGHDN, CDR2 FVKESK. Trimming cost V 2 bases and J 5 bases; bases outside gene matches: 5. The CDR3 is 14 amino acids. In DNA form, the CDR3 reads TGTGCCAGCAGCCAACCGGGACAGGCGGACGAGCAGTACTTC. Protein: CASSQPGQADEQYF.

This clone has just one count. The chain links TRBV27 to TRBJ2-1, with 10 bases that match TRBD1. This CDR3 contains 15 residues. V dropped 10 bases and J dropped 10; count of bases not matched to a gene: 16. Germline loops: CDR1 MNHEY, CDR2 SMNVEV (reference sequence). CDR3 residues: CATGGPGQGNWEQFF. CDR3 sequence (DNA): TGTGCCACGGGAGGTCCGGGACAGGGGAATTGGGAGCAGTTCTTC.

This clone was observed a single time. V is TRBV7-2 and J is TRBJ2-5; tentative D call: TRBD2 (7 bases). Germline CDR1 and CDR2: SGHTA and FQGNSA. This CDR3 has 14 amino acids. The V and J ends lost 1 base and 4 bases respectively, with 10 bases between them. The CDR3 loop reads CASSLGGGAETQYF. DNA for the CDR3: TGTGCCAGCAGCTTAGGGGGGGGCGCAGAGACCCAGTACTTC.

The J gene is TRBJ2-3, the V gene TRBV4-2; TRBD2 matches 12 bases. Germline V CDR1 and CDR2: LGHNA, YNFKEQ. The CDR3 contains 16 residues. The V segment lost 1 base and the J segment 7 bases; nucleotides outside the gene matches: 6. The CDR3 sequence is CASSQASSGGAYTQYF. CDR3 nucleotide sequence: TGTGCCAGCAGCCAAGCATCTAGCGGGGGGGCGTATACGCAGTATTTT.

The chain joins TRBV9 to TRBJ1-1; TRBD1 matches 7 bases. This CDR3 comprises 15 residues. From germline, CDR1 is SGDLS and CDR2 YYNGEE. The V segment lost 0 bases and the J segment 1 base; nucleotides outside the gene matches: 3. This CDR3 reads CASSVETGWNTEAFF. The CDR3 bases are TGTGCCAGCAGCGTAGAGACAGGGTGGAACACTGAAGCTTTCTTT.

V gene TRBV1 combines with J gene TRBJ1-2; whether TRBD1, the table's D call, matches the DNA was not checked. TRBV1 is a known pseudogene. This CDR3 contains 15 residues. CDR3 region: CTSSDRDRELYGYTF. The CDR3 nucleotides read TGCACCAGCAGCGACCGGGACAGGGAACTCTATGGCTACACCTTC.

The rearrangement links TRBV11-2 to TRBJ2-4; D gene ambiguous. Trimming cost V 2 bases and J 4 bases, with 9 bases left between them. Germline loops: CDR1 SGHAT, CDR2 FQNNGV. CDR3 length: 14 amino acids. The CDR3 DNA follows: TGTGCCAGCAGCTTATTGGGCTCGAAAAACATTCAGTACTTC. Translated: CASSLLGSKNIQYF. Combining the CDR3 with reference TRBV11-2 and TRBJ2-4 gives the whole variable domain EAGVAQSPRYKIIEKRQSVAFWCNPISGHATLYWYQQILGQGPKLLIQFQNNGVVDDSQLPKDRFSAERLKGVDSTLKIQPAKLEDSAVYLCASSLLGSKNIQYFGAGTRLSVL.

The rearrangement links TRBV10-1 to TRBJ2-3; 10 bases match TRBD2. Germline V lookup: CDR1 WNHNN, CDR2 SYGVQD (reference sequence). CDR3 length: 15 residues. The junction had 9 bases not matched to a gene; V was cut back by 5 bases and J by 7 bases. The CDR3 loop reads CASSSSGGAGNTQYF. Written as DNA, the CDR3 is TGCGCCAGCAGTTCGAGCGGGGGGGCCGGTAATACGCAGTATTTT.

V is TRBV28 and J is TRBJ1-2; D may be TRBD1 (5 bases). The germline V and J ends were trimmed by 5 bases and 10 bases, with 29 bases remaining between them. The CDR3 has 17 amino acids. Germline loops: CDR1 MDHEN, CDR2 SYDVKM. The CDR3 DNA sequence: TGTGCCAGCAGTCCGTTCTACGGACCAGGGCGCGCGAGAGACTACACCTTC. It is translated as CASSPFYGPGRARDYTF.

The genes are TRBV19 and TRBJ2-7, with D perhaps TRBD2 (5 bases). Germline V gives CDR1 LNHDA, CDR2 SQIVND (reference sequence). The CDR3 length is 14 residues. With 1 base removed from V and 3 bases from J, the gap between germline ends came to 10 bases. CDR3 coding DNA: TGTGCCAGTAGTATAGGGGGAGCCCTCTACGAGCAGTACTTC. This gives the protein CASSIGGALYEQYF.

This chain uses TRBV10-2 with TRBJ1-4; D perhaps matches TRBD1 (5 bases). Germline V gives CDR1 WSHSY, CDR2 SAAADI. The CDR3 consists of 13 residues. Trimming pared 7 bases from V and 11 bases from J, leaving 17 bases between. Written as DNA, the CDR3 is TGCGCCAGCATGGGGGGGGACCTTGGGAAACTGTTTTTT. Amino acid sequence: CASMGGDLGKLFF.

Worth noting for this clone: Germline and junction disagree at one end, which may indicate a read error. The V and J genes are TRBV28 and TRBJ1-1; 9 bases map to TRBD1. The CDR3 sequence is 12 residues long. Germline V gives CDR1 MDHEN, CDR2 SYDVKM. The CDR3 protein is CASYRTGAAFGF. DNA for the CDR3: TGTGCCAGCTATAGGACAGGGGCCGCGTTCGGCTTT.

The V and J genes are TRBV5-1 and TRBJ1-3; TRBD1 might be the D (6 bases). Deletions cut 6 bases from V and 0 bases from J, with 19 bases between. Germline CDR1 reads SGHRS; CDR2 reads YFSETQ. The CDR3 contains 17 residues. CDR3 loop: CASTRGAGSFSGNTIYF. CDR3 DNA: TGCGCCAGCACCCGGGGGGCAGGGAGCTTCTCTGGAAACACCATATATTTT.

V is TRBV7-2 and J is TRBJ2-7, with unresolved D. Between the trimmed V and J ends, which lost 4 bases and 0 bases, there was a span of 10 bases. Per the germline V gene, CDR1 is SGHTA and CDR2 is FQGNSA. CDR3 length equals 14 residues. The CDR3 sequence: CASSSSRVSYEQYF. CDR3 DNA sequence: TGTGCCAGCAGCTCTAGTCGGGTCTCCTACGAGCAGTACTTC. Based on the CDR3 plus reference TRBV7-2 and TRBJ2-7, the full variable domain is GAGVSQSPSNKVTEKGKDVELRCDPISGHTALYWYRQSLGQGLEFLIYFQGNSAPDKSGLPSDRFSAERTGGSVSTLTIQRTQQEDSAVYLCASSSSRVSYEQYFGPGTRLTVT.

J is TRBJ2-7 and V is TRBV28; 13 bases fit TRBD2. CDR1 is MDHEN and CDR2 is SYDVKM in the germline V gene. The CDR3 has 14 residues. The junction had 8 bases not matched to a gene; V was cut back by 8 bases and J by 7 bases. The CDR3 nucleotides read TGTGCCAGCTTACCCGGGACTAGCGGGATGGAGCAGTACTTC. Its translation is CASLPGTSGMEQYF.

In its sample, this clone was seen once. This chain connects TRBV2 to TRBJ2-3, with D unresolved. The V and J ends lost 3 bases and 5 bases respectively, with 12 bases between them. This CDR3 is built from 14 residues. Per the germline V gene, CDR1 is SNHLY and CDR2 is FYNNEI. This chain's CDR3 is CASSESQVVDTQYF. The CDR3 DNA is TGTGCCAGCAGTGAGAGTCAAGTAGTAGATACGCAGTATTTT.

CDR3 DNA sequence: TGTGCCAGTCACAACGCAGCAACTAATGAAAAACTGTTTTTT. The encoded protein is CASHNAATNEKLFF. The chain recombines TRBV7-9 with TRBJ1-4, with D unresolved. The V and J ends lost 9 bases and 0 bases respectively, with 11 bases between them. Germline lookup yields CDR1 SEHNR and CDR2 FQNEAQ (reference sequence). The CDR3 is 14 amino acids.